Below, 12 T cell receptor beta chains from the same sample are listed, as sequenced in a study of OX40 agonist ivuxolimab in advanced cancers. Assay: immunoSEQ multiplex PCR; the TCRdb copy retains only in-frame clones and omits some. The sample yields roughly 100,000 clones, around 80% seen once. The specimen was CD4+ or CD8+ T cells sorted from blood, collected in a trial of the OX40 agonist ivuxolimab. The source is an adult with an advanced solid tumor such as melanoma, head and neck, liver or kidney cancer.

The chain employs TRBV6-6 and TRBJ1-5; weak D call: TRBD1 (6 bases). Trimming shortened V by 6 bases and J by 7 bases, and 13 bases separated the two germline ends. The germline gives CDR1 MNHNY, CDR2 SVGAGI (reference sequence). The CDR3 covers 13 residues. The CDR3 reads CASSRQGRQPQHF. The CDR3 bases are TGTGCCAGCAGCCGTCAGGGGAGGCAGCCCCAGCATTTT.

The V call is TRBV4-1, the J call TRBJ1-3; D remains ambiguous. Per germline, CDR1 MGHRA and CDR2 YSYEKL. The CDR3 runs to 17 residues. V was trimmed by 3 bases and J by 0 bases, leaving 15 bases between them. The CDR3 here is CASSQPRITSSGNTIYF. CDR3 in DNA: TGCGCCAGCAGCCAGCCCCGGATAACGAGCTCTGGAAACACCATATATTTT.

The chain is built from TRBV18 and TRBJ2-7, with no clear D. Trimming shortened V by 5 bases and J by 2 bases, and 13 bases separated the two germline ends. The germline V gene has CDR1 KGHSH and CDR2 LQKENI. The CDR3 consists of 14 residues. CDR3 residues: CASSIGQPTYEQYV. As DNA, the CDR3 is TGTGCCAGCTCAATTGGGCAGCCTACCTACGAGCAGTACGTC.

The rearrangement uses TRBV27 and TRBJ2-2; D perhaps matches TRBD2 (6 bases). Germline V CDR1 and CDR2: MNHEY, SMNVEV (reference sequence). The V end lost 5 bases, the J end lost 4 bases, and 14 bases lay between the germline ends. The CDR3 totals 15 residues. Here the CDR3 DNA reads TGTGCCAGCAGTCGCTGGGGGGATGGCACCGGGGAGCTGTTTTTT. Its protein product is CASSRWGDGTGELFF.

The chain links TRBV19 to TRBJ1-1, with 7 bases aligning to TRBD1. Germline CDR1 and CDR2: LNHDA and SQIVND (reference sequence). The V gene end was trimmed by 6 bases and the J gene end by 3 bases; junction bases not matched to a gene: 7. CDR3 length: 14 amino acids. The CDR3 region has the DNA TGTGCCAGTAGGACCCATCAGGGGGACACTGAAGCTTTCTTT. Its translation: CASRTHQGDTEAFF.

J is TRBJ2-2 and V is TRBV19, with unresolved D. This CDR3 has 15 amino acids. Germline V CDR1 and CDR2: LNHDA, SQIVND (reference sequence). V was shortened by 5 bases and J by 5 bases, with 15 bases between the two germline ends. The CDR3 reads CASSGLDEVTGELFF. The CDR3 bases are TGTGCCAGTAGTGGCTTAGACGAGGTAACCGGGGAGCTGTTTTTT.

The gene calls are TRBV6-6 and TRBJ1-2; D may be TRBD1 (6 bases). The V and J ends lost 6 bases and 1 base respectively, with 9 bases between them. The CDR3 is 13 residues long. Germline CDR1 MNHNY, CDR2 SVGAGI (reference sequence). CDR3 nucleotides: TGTGCCAGCAGCCCGGACAGTAACTATGGCTACACCTTC. It specifies CASSPDSNYGYTF.

The chain joins TRBV28 to TRBJ1-1; 7 nucleotides agree with TRBD1. CDR1 and CDR2 (germline): MDHEN, SYDVKM. The V gene end was trimmed by 4 bases and the J gene end by 1 base; junction bases not matched to a gene: 6. This CDR3 has 15 amino acids. The CDR3 here is CASSSRGRGNTEAFF. CDR3 sequence (DNA): TGTGCCAGCAGTTCGAGGGGGCGCGGGAACACTGAAGCTTTCTTT.

There are a few counts of this clone. The chain carries TRBV10-3 and TRBJ1-2; D not certain. V lost 2 bases, J lost 2 bases, and 3 bases lay in between. CDR3 size: 12 residues. Germline CDR1 and CDR2: ENHRY and SYGVKD. This CDR3 is CAISEQNYGYTF. CDR3 nucleotides: TGTGCCATCAGTGAGCAGAACTATGGCTACACCTTC.

The chain links TRBV5-5 to TRBJ2-7; D could derive from TRBD1 or TRBD2 (5 bases each). Germline V lookup: CDR1 SGHKS, CDR2 YYEKEE (reference sequence). This CDR3 is built from 15 residues. V lost 0 bases to trimming and J lost 2 bases, with 12 bases between them. The CDR3 reads CASSLAGTGTYEQYF. The DNA of the CDR3 is TGTGCCAGCAGCTTGGCAGGGACCGGCACCTACGAGCAGTACTTC.

The chain uses TRBV7-2 and TRBJ1-2, with 12 bases matching TRBD1. V lost 2 bases, J lost 2 bases, and 3 bases stayed unmatched. The CDR3 is 16 amino acids. The V gene's germline CDR1 is SGHTA and CDR2 FQGNSA. The CDR3 DNA reads TGTGCCAGCAGCTTACCCGGGACAGGGGGCAACTATGGCTACACCTTC. It translates to CASSLPGTGGNYGYTF.

The chain carries TRBV21-1 and TRBJ2-7; TRBD1, as called in the table, went unchecked against the DNA. TRBV21-1 is a pseudogene segment. This CDR3 has 14 residues. Written as DNA, the CDR3 is TGTGCCAGCAGCATAAGGGACAGGGGGAGGGAGCAGTACGTC. This gives the protein CASSIRDRGREQYV.